Below, one TCR beta chain is given with its context. Its antigen remains unidentified. Nothing much larger sits one base from this clone, and base qualities are not available. From the germline V gene, CDR1 is SGHRS and CDR2 is YFSETQ. Trimming costs V 3 bases and J 1 base, and their ends lie 22 bases apart. Measured from the cysteine to the phenylalanine, the CDR3 is 19 residues long. Kept here is only the CDR3 DNA, which spans 57 bases and is read in frame from base 1. The label giving this sample's time point can be read as: about 28 days (+/-7) after the second vaccine dose. Because spike-specific TCR depth and breadth did not differ between the two schedules, AZD1222 recipients who got a second dose at roughly 4 weeks were pooled with those who got a second dose at roughly 12 weeks. The vaccinee samples were drawn from two UK trials, COV001 and COV002, one of which was a single-blind randomized controlled phase 2/3 trial testing AZD1222 (ChAdOx1 nCoV-19) in healthy adults. For TCRbeta chain sequencing, PBMC samples from trial participants were taken at day 0 and at day 28 after the second dose.

This sample is part of a study of T cell responses to AZD1222 COVID-19 vaccine (dated by TCRdb to the early 2020s). With respect to the entire study: TCR sequencing was performed for 230 to 250 trial participants, of whom around 210 were given two doses of AZD1222 and roughly 25 were given two doses of MenACWY control vaccine. Trial participants were enrolled by age into 18-55, 56-69 and 70-plus year subgroups, with about 150, 28 and 57 TCR-sequenced participants respectively.

The paper's findings and limits, for the study overall: Most participants were white British and females outnumbered males, and the authors suggested that clonal diversity may have been underestimated. After two AZD1222 doses, spike-specific TCR breadth and depth were significantly higher than at day 0 and than in MenACWY recipients. Reportedly, almost half of the unique spike-specific TCRs recognized epitopes lying outside the regions that are mutated in the B.1.351 and B.1.1.7 variants. Conclusions about previously exposed vaccinees are limited, since just five or six AZD1222 recipients were seropositive for SARS-CoV-2 at baseline. Because no day 14 peak-response samples were available, the repertoires could be characterized only after the peak T cell response. The 56-69-year group was small, and its depth increase did not reach significance, likely because of low power. Vaccine-associated CD4 TCRs spanned the whole spike protein, with dominant responses in regions 160-218 and 743-854.

The CDR3 regions of human TCRbeta chains were analyzed by immunosequencing. In the paper's pipeline: Repertoire TCRs were checked for matches against a reference library of SARS-CoV-2-specific TCRs that had been generated using the MIRA antigen-specificity platform. Breadth meant the fraction of unique TCRs that were SARS-CoV-2-associated, whereas depth meant the fraction of total T cells that were SARS-CoV-2-associated. Using the MIRA data, each spike-specific TCR was mapped to the spike region that the TCR reacts to and placed in a CD4 or CD8 class. Log10-transformed breadth and depth values were compared by one-way ANOVA with Sidak's multiple comparisons tests. The immuneACCESS repertoire file appears here via TCRdb, limited to in-frame rearrangements. These files lack a portion of the clones; in checked studies, under half of the deficit traces to unresolved V genes, and the cause of the others is not known. The V and J calls and clone size were taken over from that table, and D and trimming were inferred from the DNA. This sample is represented by around 120,000 clones; 87% of them were singletons. Around 2.5% of the sample goes to the ten largest clones.

This sample comprised peripheral blood, obtained 28 days after the second AZD1222 dose. The chain joins TRBV5-1 to TRBJ2-2; the D call is possibly TRBD1 or TRBD2, each sharing 5 bases. This TCR came from an adult who received the AZD1222 COVID-19 vaccine. The CDR3 reads CASSSGQGIIYLNTGELFF. The DNA sequence is as follows: TGCGCCAGCAGCTCGGGGCAGGGAATAATTTACTTGAACACCGGGGAGCTGTTTTTT.